One and the same sample provided the 11 T cell receptor beta chains below, sequenced in a study of molecular identifiers for immune sequencing clone quantification. Each CDR3 protein gets one entry after TCRdb re-called the PCR reads with MiXCR. Among 100,000 or so distinct CDR3 sequences listed, under 25% were seen once. Material: naive CD8+ T cells from blood, with Jurkat cell RNA spiked in. Subset reported: FACS-sorted CD8+CD4-CCR7+CD45RA+ naive T cells. These receptors originate from a human donor in good health. Some libraries in this study had Jurkat cell RNA spiked in.

On this clonotype: A much larger clonotype is one base distant, so this may be a read error. The chain joins TRBV6-2 or TRBV6-3 to TRBJ1-1; unclear D gene. V was trimmed by 2 bases and J by 3 bases, leaving 4 bases between them. This CDR3 has 12 amino acids. Germline V gene lookup returns CDR1 MNHEY and CDR2 SVGEGT. The CDR3: CASSYIDTEAFF. Here the CDR3 DNA reads TGTGCCAGCAGTTACATCGACACTGAAGCTTTCTTT.

As to this clonotype: A single base separates this from a much larger clone, so it may be a read error. The chain joins TRBV27 to TRBJ1-5; D not certain. The germline V gene encodes CDR1 MNHEY and CDR2 SMNVEV (reference sequence). The CDR3 has 11 residues. The CDR3: CASGGLQPQRF. DNA for the CDR3: TGTGCCAGCGGCGGGTTGCAGCCCCAGCGTTTT.

This clonotype has a handful of counts. The chain carries TRBV5-1 and TRBJ1-2, with D tentatively TRBD1 (6 bases). V was pared by 0 bases and J by 6 bases, with 12 bases between. The CDR3 totals 14 residues. Germline lookup yields CDR1 SGHRS and CDR2 YFSETQ. The CDR3 DNA is TGCGCCAGCAGCTTGGAGGCAGGGGCGAATGGCTACACCTTC. Residues: CASSLEAGANGYTF.

Turning to this clonotype: One end of the junction varies from germline; a read error may be responsible. The chain couples TRBV27 to TRBJ1-5, with D unclear. CDR1 is MNHEY and CDR2 is SMNVEV in the germline V gene (reference sequence). CDR3 length: 12 residues. As DNA, the CDR3 is TGTGCCGGCAGTTTGCTGGGACAGCCCCAGCATTTT. Its translation: CAGSLLGQPQHF.

The table lists this clonotype with many counts. The chain couples TRBV29-1 to TRBJ2-5; tentatively, D is TRBD1 (6 bases). V gave up 3 bases and J gave up 1 base, with 18 bases separating them. Germline values: CDR1 SQVTM, CDR2 ANQGSEA. The length of the CDR3 is 16 residues. The CDR3 is CSVDGGRGTTQETQYF. The CDR3 DNA reads as TGCAGCGTTGATGGAGGCAGGGGAACTACCCAAGAGACCCAGTACTTC.

The rearrangement uses TRBV7-3 and TRBJ1-1; tentatively, D is TRBD1 (5 bases). CDR3 length: 18 amino acids. Trimming cost V 2 bases and J 1 base, with 20 bases left between them. The germline gives CDR1 SGHTA, CDR2 FQGTGA. This chain's CDR3 is CASSLYLGGEAPNTEAFF. The CDR3 DNA follows: TGTGCCAGCAGCTTATATCTCGGGGGGGAGGCCCCGAACACTGAAGCTTTCTTT.

This clonotype has only a few counts. Written as DNA, the CDR3 is TGTGCCAGCAGCCAAGAAGCAGGGTCGGGGGAGACCCAGTACTTC. This gives the protein CASSQEAGSGETQYF. The V call is TRBV3-1, the J call TRBJ2-5; TRBD1 or TRBD2 may be the D gene (5 bases each). The V gene lost 0 bases and the J gene lost 5 bases, with 13 bases spanning the gap. From germline, CDR1 is LGHDT and CDR2 YNNKEL (reference sequence). This CDR3 has 15 amino acids.

This clonotype appeared many times. The chain employs TRBV27 and TRBJ1-6, with D tentatively TRBD1 (5 bases). V lost 4 bases and J lost 10, with 8 bases in between. CDR3 length equals 12 residues. Germline CDR1 and CDR2: MNHEY and SMNVEV (reference sequence). The DNA for the CDR3 is TGTGCCAGCAGTTCAAGGGACTCACCCCTCCACTTT. Encoded protein: CASSSRDSPLHF.

In this sample, this clonotype turned up many times. This chain links TRBV19 with TRBJ2-2, with D possibly matching TRBD2 (5 bases). V was pared by 0 bases and J by 9 bases, with 11 bases between. This CDR3 has 14 amino acids. CDR1 is LNHDA, CDR2 SQIVND, per germline (reference sequence). The CDR3 DNA is TGTGCCAGTAGTATAGACAGCGGCCACCGGGAGCTGTTTTTT. Translation gives CASSIDSGHRELFF. Variable domain in full (rest from reference TRBV19 and TRBJ2-2): DGGITQSPKYLFRKEGQNVTLSCEQNLNHDAMYWYRQDPGQGLRLIYYSQIVNDFQKGDIAEGYSVSREKKESFPLTVTSAQKNPTAFYLCASSIDSGHRELFFGEGSRLTVL.

Relative to its sample, this clonotype is medium-sized. This chain joins TRBV27 and TRBJ2-3; D uncertain. V dropped 2 bases and J dropped 1 base, with 7 bases sitting between them. Germline CDR1 and CDR2: MNHEY and SMNVEV (reference sequence). CDR3 length equals 14 residues. The DNA for the CDR3 is TGTGCCAGCAGTTTAGCATTACGCACAGATACGCAGTATTTT. It yields the protein CASSLALRTDTQYF.

This clonotype was observed a handful of times. The V and J genes are TRBV30 and TRBJ2-3; 13 bases line up with TRBD2. The CDR3 covers 14 residues. After removal of 8 bases from V and 2 bases from J, the junction contained 4 bases not matched to a gene. Germline V CDR1 and CDR2: GTSNPN, SVGIG (reference sequence). For the CDR3, the DNA is TGTGCCCAGGGACTAGCGGGGCCCACAGATACGCAGTATTTT. The encoded protein is CAQGLAGPTDTQYF.